The T cell receptor (beta chain) described here comes from a study of cytomegalovirus exposure and HLA in healthy donors. Study overall: The same platform used for the roughly 600 first-cohort repertoires was also used for the roughly 120 validation repertoires, as a later analysis reported.

Libraries were prepared by immunoSEQ multiplex PCR; TCRdb keeps only in-frame clonotypes and omits some of them. This sample carries 150,000 to 200,000 clones, 84% of them seen once, and the ten largest clones take roughly 13%. Study outcomes and limitations: Rare TCR sequences dominated, though some public TCRs recurred in many donors.

It was the approximately 130-subject validation cohort, separate from the roughly 700-subject first cohort, to which the donors belonged. Germline V lookup: CDR1 SGHRS, CDR2 YFSETQ. Trimming removed 0 bases at V and 5 bases at J, with 13 bases between. CDR3 length: 15 residues. Points on this clone: Its antigen is not identified.

The V gene is TRBV5-1, the J gene TRBJ2-3; D might be TRBD2 (6 bases). Sequences were obtained from PBMCs. The sequence was collected from a woman aged 30 to 39 in good health and CMV-seropositive. Here the CDR3 DNA reads TGCGCCAGCAGCTTGGGTACGAGACTAGGAGATACGCAGTATTTT. It translates to CASSLGTRLGDTQYF.